The 21 T cell receptor beta chains listed next were all sequenced from one sample in a study of identical twins. TCRdb re-derived calls from the 5' RACE reads in MiXCR, one entry per CDR3 protein. The repertoire holds roughly 1.6 million distinct CDR3 sequences, with about 30% as singletons. The sample consisted of cord blood. The source is a newborn girl in good health.

A note on this clonotype: Relative to the germline gene, one junction end is altered; a read error may explain this. The rearrangement uses TRBV20-1 and TRBJ2-1, with 7 nucleotides matching TRBD1. Germline V gene sequence: CDR1 DFQATT, CDR2 SNEGSKA (reference sequence). This CDR3 is built from 17 residues. CDR3 residues: CSARDLTGTVTYNEHFF. CDR3 in DNA: TGCAGTGCTAGAGACCTAACCGGGACAGTGACCTACAATGAGCATTTCTTC.

This clonotype was counted between two and nine times. The chain couples TRBV7-2 to TRBJ1-1; maybe TRBD1 (6 bases). The V and J ends lost 3 bases and 2 bases respectively, with 19 bases between them. CDR3 length: 17 residues. Germline V gene sequence: CDR1 SGHTA, CDR2 FQGNSA. This CDR3 reads CASSFRLGGAFNTEAFF. The CDR3 coding sequence is TGTGCCAGCAGCTTCCGTTTGGGGGGCGCCTTTAACACTGAAGCTTTCTTT.

On this clonotype itself: At one end the junction does not follow the germline gene, possibly because of a read error. This sequence joins TRBV12-3 or TRBV12-4 and TRBJ1-1; 7 bases are a match to TRBD1. The CDR3 runs to 16 residues. The DNA for the CDR3 is TGTGCCGGCAGTCCGGATCCAGGGGGGAGGAACACTGAAGCTTTCTTT. Protein sequence: CAGSPDPGGRNTEAFF.

This clonotype was recorded a few times. This rearrangement joins TRBV25-1 to TRBJ1-5; D might be TRBD1 (5 bases). Germline loops: CDR1 MGHDK, CDR2 SYGVNS. V dropped 3 bases and J dropped 2 bases, with 17 bases sitting between them. The CDR3 runs to 17 residues. The CDR3 sequence is CASSEEQGPWGNQPQHF. In DNA form, the CDR3 reads TGTGCCAGCAGTGAGGAGCAGGGACCATGGGGCAATCAGCCCCAGCATTTT.

In its sample, this clonotype was seen many times. The chain carries TRBV7-8 and TRBJ2-5; maybe TRBD2 (5 bases). The V gene lost 8 bases and the J gene lost 4 bases, with 14 bases spanning the gap. CDR3 length: 13 residues. The V gene's germline CDR1 is SGHVS and CDR2 FQNEAQ. The CDR3 DNA follows: TGTGCCAGCTCCCCCACTAGAGGAGAGACCCAGTACTTC. Translating it yields CASSPTRGETQYF.

V is TRBV4-1 and J is TRBJ2-4, with 10 positions matching TRBD2. V lost 4 bases to trimming and J lost 3 bases; unmatched junction nucleotides: 12. The CDR3 covers 18 residues. CDR1 and CDR2 from the germline V gene are MGHRA and YSYEKL. DNA for the CDR3: TGCGCCAGCAGCCTCGGACTAGCGGAGGGGGGTTTCAAAAACATTCAGTACTTC. Its protein is CASSLGLAEGGFKNIQYF.

This clonotype has a handful of counts. The chain uses TRBV20-1 and TRBJ1-1; D is unclear. Trimming stripped 5 bases from V and 0 bases from J, with 19 bases between. Looked up from germline, CDR1 is DFQATT and CDR2 is SNEGSKA (reference sequence). The CDR3 has 16 amino acids. The DNA for the CDR3 is TGCAGTGCTCCCCGTCTTTTAGAGAGAATGAACACTGAAGCTTTCTTT. Encoded protein: CSAPRLLERMNTEAFF.

Remarks on this clonotype: Possible read error: a much larger clone is one base away. V usage is TRBV12-3 or TRBV12-4 and J usage is TRBJ2-7; D unresolved. This CDR3 is built from 16 residues. V lost 5 bases and J 4 bases, leaving 21 bases between the germline ends. The CDR3 loop is CASSTHRANFIYEQYF. DNA of the CDR3: TGTGCCAGCAGTACTCACCGGGCTAACTTTATATACGAGCAGTACTTC.

A single count supports this clonotype. As DNA, the CDR3 is TGCGCCAGCAGCCACGACTTCGAGAGCTCCTACAATGAGCAGTACTTC. Protein: CASSHDFESSYNEQYF. The chain joins TRBV4-1 to TRBJ2-1; D not resolved. The assigned J gene may be wrong: the sequence end matches TRBJ2-7 better. CDR3 length: 16 amino acids. Germline lookup yields CDR1 MGHRA and CDR2 YSYEKL.

The table lists this clonotype with many counts. For the CDR3, the DNA is TGTGCCAGCAGTTTACAGCGGGGGTACAATGAGCAGTTCTTC. Translation gives CASSLQRGYNEQFF. This sequence joins TRBV27 and TRBJ2-1, with TRBD2 matching 8 bases. This CDR3 spans 14 amino acids. J was trimmed by 4 bases and V by 2 bases; bases with no gene match: 1. Germline CDR1 reads MNHEY; CDR2 reads SMNVEV (reference sequence).

This clonotype was counted only a few times. This chain's CDR3 is CASRTSGNPYNEQFF. CDR3 nucleotides: TGTGCCAGCAGGACTAGCGGGAACCCCTACAATGAGCAGTTCTTC. This rearrangement joins TRBV2 to TRBJ2-1; TRBD2 matches at 11 bases. The CDR3 is 15 amino acids. Trimming removed 6 bases from V and 2 bases from J; junction bases left unmatched: 3. CDR1 and CDR2 (germline): SNHLY, FYNNEI.

This clonotype was counted at least ten times. The rearrangement uses TRBV3-1 and TRBJ2-4; 10 bases are shared with TRBD2. V lost 0 bases, J lost 8 bases, and 7 bases stayed unmatched. Germline loops: CDR1 LGHDT, CDR2 YNNKEL (reference sequence). This CDR3 spans 16 amino acids. CDR3: CASSQDLAGGLDIQYF. Written as DNA, the CDR3 is TGTGCCAGCAGCCAAGATTTAGCGGGAGGTTTGGACATTCAGTACTTC.

This chain joins TRBV20-1 and TRBJ2-5; no reliable D call. The DNA end lines up better with TRBJ2-7; the J call may be wrong. In germline, CDR1 is DFQATT, CDR2 SNEGSKA (reference sequence). This CDR3 is built from 12 residues. Here the CDR3 reads CSARDFLIEQYF. CDR3 nucleotides: TGCAGTGCTAGAGATTTTTTAATCGAGCAGTACTTC.

The CDR3 here is CASSTSGRKNIQYF. CDR3 DNA: TGCGCCAGCAGCACTAGCGGGAGAAAAAACATTCAGTACTTC. The gene calls are TRBV5-1 and TRBJ2-4, with TRBD2 matching 11 bases. The V gene end was trimmed by 4 bases and the J gene end by 4 bases; junction bases not matched to a gene: 1. This CDR3 spans 14 amino acids. The germline CDR1 and CDR2 sequences are SGHRS and YFSETQ.

The sample holds a few counts of this clonotype. The gene calls are TRBV27 and TRBJ1-2, with unresolved D. V was pared by 7 bases and J by 6 bases, with 15 bases between. The CDR3 length is 13 residues. The germline CDR1 and CDR2 sequences are MNHEY and SMNVEV (reference sequence). The CDR3 region has the DNA TGTGCCAGCAAGTTTCCGGGAGGAGATGGCTACACCTTC. It yields the protein CASKFPGGDGYTF.

This clonotype was counted a few times. The chain has TRBV2 and TRBJ2-5; D unclear. The CDR3 spans 10 residues. Germline CDR1 reads SNHLY; CDR2 reads FYNNEI. Trimming pared 7 bases from V and 9 bases from J, leaving 9 bases between. The CDR3 DNA sequence: TGTGCCAGCAAAGACGGGCCCCAGTACTTC. As protein: CASKDGPQYF.

This clonotype was seen a few times. The V and J genes are TRBV2 and TRBJ2-1; D may be TRBD1 (6 bases). Germline V gives CDR1 SNHLY, CDR2 FYNNEI. This CDR3 has 12 amino acids. V gave up 3 bases and J gave up 10 bases, with 10 bases separating them. As DNA, the CDR3 is TGTGCCAGCAGTGATGACAGGTCGGAGCAGTTCTTC. Protein: CASSDDRSEQFF.

Details on this clonotype: A clone one base away is much larger, so this may be a read error. This chain joins TRBV12-3 or TRBV12-4 and TRBJ2-1; D is ambiguous. The DNA end favors TRBJ2-7, so the J call may be wrong. This CDR3 is built from 17 residues. The CDR3 sequence is CASSLMSTPAPYNEQYF. Written as DNA, the CDR3 is TGTGCCAGCAGTTTAATGTCGACCCCCGCCCCCTACAATGAGCAGTACTTC.

This clonotype was seen a few times. V and J are TRBV11-2 and TRBJ2-1; maybe TRBD1 (6 bases). CDR3 length: 14 residues. Germline V gene sequence: CDR1 SGHAT, CDR2 FQNNGV. Deletions cut 9 bases from V and 5 bases from J, with 17 bases between. CDR3 amino acids: CASTEAPGDNEQFF. CDR3 coding DNA: TGTGCCAGTACCGAAGCACCAGGGGACAATGAGCAGTTCTTC.

This clonotype was detected ten times or more. An end of the junction does not agree with germline; a read error may underlie this. The rearrangement links TRBV5-1 to TRBJ2-7, with D perhaps matching TRBD2 (6 bases). This CDR3 contains 14 residues. Germline V gene sequence: CDR1 SGHRS, CDR2 YFSETQ. CDR3 DNA sequence: TGTGCCAGCAGCCTAGGGACTCTCTCCTACGAGCAGTACTTC. Protein product: CASSLGTLSYEQYF.

The genes are TRBV9 and TRBJ2-3; 8 nucleotides line up with TRBD2. The CDR3 covers 15 residues. J lost 3 bases, V lost 1 base, and 4 bases had no gene match. Per germline, CDR1 SGDLS and CDR2 YYNGEE. The CDR3 protein is CASSVSLAGTDTQYF. The CDR3 bases are TGTGCCAGCAGCGTAAGCCTAGCGGGTACAGATACGCAGTATTTT. Full variable domain (rest looked up from reference TRBV9 and TRBJ2-3): DSGVTQTPKHLITATGQRVTLRCSPRSGDLSVYWYQQSLDQGLQFLIQYYNGEERAKGNILERFSAQQFPDLHSELNLSSLELGDSALYFCASSVSLAGTDTQYFGPGTRLTVL.